This T cell receptor (beta chain) was identified in a study of human thymus T cells. Notes on the study in general: In thymic and blood repertoires alike, V and J usage looked biased.

The table came from immunoSEQ multiplex PCR; TCRdb's copy has only in-frame clones and leaves some out. The repertoire consists of tens of thousands of clones, with about 93% occurring once and the leading ten covering around 0.12%. Germline CDR1 SGHTA, CDR2 FQGNSA. Trimming cost V 1 base and J 9 bases, with 16 bases left between them. The CDR3 contains 14 residues. As to this clone: Its antigen is currently unknown.

Among the donors, all were healthy Finnish infants having corrective surgery for congenital heart defects. Genomic DNA was extracted from every available blood leukocyte. This TCR was recovered from a boy under two years old with a congenital heart defect but otherwise immunologically healthy. Sample: blood. The V call is TRBV7-2, the J call TRBJ2-7; no clear D. CDR3: CASSLGSVGGRQYF. In DNA form, the CDR3 reads TGTGCCAGCAGCTTAGGCTCTGTTGGCGGTCGGCAGTACTTC.